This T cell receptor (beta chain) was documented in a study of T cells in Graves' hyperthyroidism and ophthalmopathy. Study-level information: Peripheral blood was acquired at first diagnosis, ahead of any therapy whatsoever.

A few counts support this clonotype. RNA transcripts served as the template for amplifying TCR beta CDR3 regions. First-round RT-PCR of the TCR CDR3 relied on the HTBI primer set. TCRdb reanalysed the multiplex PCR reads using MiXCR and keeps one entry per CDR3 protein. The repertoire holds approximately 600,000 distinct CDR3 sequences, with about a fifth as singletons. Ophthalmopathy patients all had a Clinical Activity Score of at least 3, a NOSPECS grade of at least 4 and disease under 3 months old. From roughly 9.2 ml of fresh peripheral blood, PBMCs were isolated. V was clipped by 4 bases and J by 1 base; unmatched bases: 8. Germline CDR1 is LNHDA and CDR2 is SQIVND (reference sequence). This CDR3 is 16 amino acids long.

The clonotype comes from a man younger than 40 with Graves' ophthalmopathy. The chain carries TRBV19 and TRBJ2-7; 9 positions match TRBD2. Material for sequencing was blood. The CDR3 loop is CASSTPPTSGSYEQYF. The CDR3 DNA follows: TGTGCCAGTAGTACCCCCCCGACTAGCGGATCCTACGAGCAGTACTTC.